A single TCR beta chain is shown here with its context. The Seattle patients joined while their infection was active and were tracked longitudinally afterward. This sample is part of a study of blood T cell repertoires in COVID-19. Study summary: Some COVID-19 samples were acute and others convalescent; all came from the United States, Italy and Spain.

Losses at the gene ends were 1 base for V and 4 bases for J; bases not matched to a gene: 3. CDR3 length: 14 amino acids. CDR1 is LGHDT, CDR2 YNNKEL, per germline (reference sequence). Sequencing was performed with immunoSEQ multiplex PCR; in TCRdb, only in-frame clones are kept and a portion is missing. The table lists 200,000 to 250,000 clones, 86% of them singletons. The chain is built from TRBV3-1 (or the pseudogene TRBV3-2) and TRBJ2-7, with 8 bases lining up with TRBD2. The sequenced sample consisted of peripheral blood. This sequence originates from a woman between 45 and 60 years old with COVID-19, enrolled during active disease. This CDR3 is CASSQGASGYEQYV. The CDR3 DNA sequence: TGTGCCAGCAGCCAAGGGGCTAGCGGGTACGAGCAGTACGTC.